This T cell receptor (beta chain) was captured by sequencing in a study of molecular identifiers for immune sequencing clone quantification (dated by TCRdb to between 2018 and 2020). Looking at the study overall: For a replicate experiment, RNA from roughly 20,000 or 100,000 naive CD8 T cells was divided into five aliquots, and four of the five aliquots were sequenced. This methods study benchmarked molecular-identifier clustering-based TCR repertoire sequencing (MIDCIRS) and TCR RNA copy counting, using CD8 T cells to do so. Results and caveats for the whole study, not just this receptor: In CMV-specific effector cells, over 98% of molecules were held by clones above 20 RNA copies, whereas under 1% of molecules were held by such clones in naive cells. Spiked-in Jurkat TCR RNA (approximately eleven copies' worth), which is not part of the donor repertoire, was contained in the naive libraries. When barcode sub-clustering was left out, chimeric consensus sequences inflated TCR diversity, with chimeras reaching as high as 47%. Highly expanded clone sizes could be underestimated if identical TCR molecules share a barcode. Modeling indicated 2.5 to 3 TCR RNA copies recovered per cell, compared with about 10 by digital PCR, which implies a capture efficiency of 25% to 35%. A single cell's worth of spiked-in Jurkat TCR RNA was reported detectable even among 750,000 to 1,000,000 naive CD8 T cells.

To prepare the library, PCR was applied. The run used a NextSeq 500. Preparation of bulk TCR libraries followed a previously described approach, with the TCR primers listed in Table S5. The Qiagen AllPrep DNA/RNA kit was used to purify total RNA. Reads from multiple sequencing runs of the same library were pooled before analysis. The source study handled its data this way. Reads were retained only if their TCR constant sequence matched exactly, and those retained reads were trimmed to 150 nt and grouped according to their 12-nt molecular barcodes. Reads in each barcode group were sub-clustered using a 15% Levenshtein threshold, and a quality-weighted consensus sequence was built for each RNA molecule. Non-functional sequences were removed, as were lower-count sequences one edit away from another. On the basis of fitting two negative binomial distributions, barcode sub-clusters with fewer than 20% of the maximum read count were discarded. TCRdb reprocessed the public reads (quality trimming at Q25 with fastp, clone calling with MiXCR) and kept in-frame beta chains. Rows matching on CDR3 protein sequence are summarized as one entry with the most common DNA and genes. TCRdb's processing, not the authors' own work, is the source of the V and J calls. The sample includes approximately 590,000 distinct CDR3 sequences, with less than 30% observed a single time. The top ten constitute 0.75% to 0.8% of the sample.

Reading the germline V gene gives CDR1 SGHDN and CDR2 FVKESK. Its CDR3 holds 13 amino acids, cysteine through phenylalanine. Just CDR3 DNA is preserved here, 39 bases in frame from base 1. Trimming at the junction amounts to 7 bases on V and 9 bases on J, and the germline ends lie 13 bases apart. Libraries of naive CD8 T cells were built from about 21,000 to 970,000 sorted cells, with 10%, 30% or 50% of the purified RNA used. On a BD FACSAria II, naive CD8 T cells were FACS-sorted as CD8+CD4-CCR7+CD45RA+ and collected into RLT Plus buffer. To test detection sensitivity, Jurkat RNA equivalent to roughly eleven TCR copies was spiked into samples of about 19,000-1,000,000 naive CD8 T cells. Enrichment of CD8 T cells was done with RosetteSep CD8+ T Cell Enrichment Cocktail plus Ficoll-Paque, and ACK red cell lysis came afterward. This clonotype has ten or more counts. There is no known antigen for this receptor. No base qualities exist here, and no much larger clone lies one base off it.

The specimen was naive CD8+ T cells from blood, with Jurkat cell RNA spiked in. The cell subset or site label for this specimen denotes: FACS-sorted CD8+CD4-CCR7+CD45RA+ naive T cells. Recombination joined TRBV14 with TRBJ2-6; a weak D assignment points to TRBD1 (5 bases agree). The sequence derives from a human donor in good health. Some libraries in this study had Jurkat cell RNA spiked in. At the DNA level, the sequence is TGTGCCAGCAAATTGGGGCAGATCAACGTCCTGACTTTC. It encodes CASKLGQINVLTF.